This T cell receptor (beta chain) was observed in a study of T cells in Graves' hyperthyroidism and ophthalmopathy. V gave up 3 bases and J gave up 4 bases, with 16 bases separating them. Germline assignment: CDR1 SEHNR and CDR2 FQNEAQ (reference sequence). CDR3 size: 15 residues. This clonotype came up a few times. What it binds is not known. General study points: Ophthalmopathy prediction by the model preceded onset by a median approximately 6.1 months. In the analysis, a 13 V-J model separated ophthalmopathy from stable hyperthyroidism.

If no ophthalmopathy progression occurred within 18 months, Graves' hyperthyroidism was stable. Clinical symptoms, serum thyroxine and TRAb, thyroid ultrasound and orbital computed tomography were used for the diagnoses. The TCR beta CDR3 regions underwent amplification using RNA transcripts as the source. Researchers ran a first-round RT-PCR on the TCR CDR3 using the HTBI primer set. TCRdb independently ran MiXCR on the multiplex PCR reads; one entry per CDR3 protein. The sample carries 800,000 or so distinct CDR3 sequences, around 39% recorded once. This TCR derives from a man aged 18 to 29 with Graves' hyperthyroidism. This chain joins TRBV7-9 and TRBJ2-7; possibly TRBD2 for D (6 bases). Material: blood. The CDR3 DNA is TGTGCCAGCAGCTTTTTGGGACCCCGGGGGTACGAGCAGTACTTC. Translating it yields CASSFLGPRGYEQYF.